This T cell receptor (beta chain) is drawn from a study of patients and donors after allogeneic stem cell transplantation. TCRdb analysed the RT-PCR reads with MiXCR anew, one entry per CDR3 protein. The sample lists 920,000 or so distinct CDR3 sequences; approximately 18% were seen once. Germline lookup yields CDR1 LNHDA and CDR2 SQIVND (reference sequence). After removal of 3 bases from V and 3 bases from J, the junction contained 2 bases not matched to a gene. The CDR3 runs to 13 residues. The chain combines TRBV19 with TRBJ2-7, with TRBD1 matching 7 bases. The sample comprised blood, either unsorted or a sorted T cell fraction (not recorded which). This receptor was obtained from a human donor who was either an allogeneic HSCT recipient or a stem cell or donor lymphocyte infusion donor (not recorded which). It is not recorded whose cells these are; they may come from a transplant donor. The CDR3 region is CASSMGQNYEQYF. The CDR3 nucleotides read TGTGCCAGTAGTATGGGACAGAACTACGAGCAGTACTTC.